These 19 T cell receptor beta chains originate from one sample sequenced in a study of blood T cell repertoires in COVID-19. Clones were read by immunoSEQ multiplex PCR, and TCRdb kept only the in-frame ones, dropping some. This sample has about 300,000 clones; 70% to 90% occur once, and the top ten carry over 1%. Sequenced material: peripheral blood. The receptor source for this set is a man between 65 and 85 years old with acute or convalescent COVID-19.

This chain uses TRBV19 with TRBJ2-7, with 13 bases matching TRBD2. The CDR3 spans 14 residues. J gave up 3 bases and V 6 bases, and 2 bases lay outside the gene matches. Germline loops: CDR1 LNHDA, CDR2 SQIVND (reference sequence). CDR3 bases: TGTGCCAGTAGAGGGACTAGCGGGAACTACGAGCAGTACTTC. Translated, it gives CASRGTSGNYEQYF.

This clone appeared many times. The CDR3 DNA sequence: TGTGCCAGCAGAGGTCCCCAGGGGCCCTACTCTGGAAACACCATATATTTT. As protein: CASRGPQGPYSGNTIYF. The rearrangement links TRBV28 to TRBJ1-3; TRBD1 is a possible D gene (6 bases). Germline V gives CDR1 MDHEN, CDR2 SYDVKM. The V end was cut by 6 bases, the J end by 0 bases, with 18 bases between. CDR3 size: 17 residues. The full variable domain, in which reference TRBV28 and TRBJ1-3 provide the parts outside the CDR3, is DVKVTQSSRYLVKRTGEKVFLECVQDMDHENMFWYRQDPGLGLRLIYFSYDVKMKEKGDIPEGYSVSREKKERFSLILESASTNQTSMYLCASRGPQGPYSGNTIYFGEGSWLTVV.

The V and J genes are TRBV5-4 and TRBJ2-7; possible D gene TRBD2, 6 bases. Germline values: CDR1 SGHNT, CDR2 YYREEE (reference sequence). Trimming removed 5 bases at V and 7 bases at J, with 13 bases between. The CDR3 spans 12 residues. The CDR3 DNA follows: TGTGCCAGCAGACGACCCGCGGGGGAGCAGTACTTC. Its translation: CASRRPAGEQYF.

The V gene is TRBV20-1, the J gene TRBJ2-1; D remains ambiguous. Trimming removed 2 bases from V and 10 bases from J, with 9 bases in between. This CDR3 contains 11 residues. CDR1 and CDR2 (germline): DFQATT, SNEGSKA (reference sequence). Here the CDR3 DNA reads TGCAGTGCTAGACCGGTGCTCGAGCAGTTCTTC. Protein: CSARPVLEQFF.

V gene TRBV4-3 combines with J gene TRBJ2-1; 16 bases agree with TRBD2. The CDR3 runs 16 residues. Germline CDR1 is LGHNA and CDR2 is YSLEER. V gave up 1 base and J gave up 15 bases; unmatched junction bases: 9. CDR3 residues: CASSQAPGTSGGVAFF. CDR3 coding DNA: TGCGCCAGCAGCCAAGCTCCCGGGACTAGCGGGGGGGTCGCGTTCTTC.

This chain connects TRBV7-2 to TRBJ1-3, with a weak D call TRBD1 (5 bases). The V gene lost 4 bases and the J gene lost 1 base, with 14 bases spanning the gap. CDR1 is SGHTA and CDR2 is FQGNSA in the germline V gene. The CDR3 sequence is 16 residues long. CDR3 bases: TGTGCCAGCAGCTCGTTCGACAGCATTTCTGGAAACACCATATATTTT. This codes for CASSSFDSISGNTIYF.

V usage is TRBV5-1 and J usage is TRBJ2-1, with D possibly matching TRBD2 (5 bases). The length of the CDR3 is 13 residues. The V and J ends lost 3 bases and 7 bases respectively, with 11 bases between them. Looked up from germline, CDR1 is SGHRS and CDR2 is YFSETQ. CDR3 residues: CASSSGTKNEQFF. The CDR3 coding sequence is TGCGCCAGCAGCTCGGGAACGAAAAATGAGCAGTTCTTC.

This chain uses TRBV29-1 with TRBJ2-1, with D possibly TRBD1 on 5 matching bases. The germline gives CDR1 SQVTM, CDR2 ANQGSEA. Trimming pared 7 bases from V and 9 bases from J, leaving 22 bases between. CDR3 length: 14 residues. The CDR3: CSAIRARVSGEQFF. The CDR3, as DNA: TGCAGCGCAATAAGGGCCAGGGTTTCAGGTGAGCAGTTCTTC.

This chain links TRBV9 with TRBJ2-1; TRBD2 agrees at 14 bases. The CDR3 is 16 amino acids. V lost 4 bases and J lost 5; bases outside the gene matches: 5. Germline V gives CDR1 SGDLS, CDR2 YYNGEE. CDR3 nucleotide sequence: TGTGCCAGCAGCCCCAGACTAGCGGGGGGGCACAATGAGCAGTTCTTC. It encodes CASSPRLAGGHNEQFF.

The chain combines TRBV9 with TRBJ2-3; tentatively, D is TRBD2 (6 bases). Per the germline V gene, CDR1 is SGDLS and CDR2 is YYNGEE. Trimming took 2 bases from V and 0 from J, leaving 13 bases between them. The CDR3 is made up of 16 amino acids. The CDR3 nucleotides read TGTGCCAGCAGCGTGGAGGGGAGGAGCAGCACAGATACGCAGTATTTT. This translates into CASSVEGRSSTDTQYF.

The rearrangement uses TRBV28 and TRBJ2-7; 10 bases map to TRBD1. Germline V gene lookup returns CDR1 MDHEN and CDR2 SYDVKM. Trimming removed 5 bases from V and 3 bases from J; junction bases left unmatched: 22. CDR3 size: 20 residues. This chain's CDR3 is CASSTSLGFFLDRGNYEQYF. The CDR3 DNA reads as TGTGCCAGCAGTACTTCTCTCGGTTTTTTCCTGGACAGGGGGAACTACGAGCAGTACTTC.

V gene TRBV30 combines with J gene TRBJ2-5; 12 bases align to TRBD2. Trimming took 2 bases from V and 5 from J; bases not matched to a gene: 6. This CDR3 contains 15 residues. Germline lookup yields CDR1 GTSNPN and CDR2 SVGIG (reference sequence). CDR3 sequence: CAWSRLAGGFETQYF. The CDR3 DNA sequence: TGTGCCTGGAGTCGCCTAGCGGGGGGGTTTGAGACCCAGTACTTC.

This chain connects TRBV5-4 to TRBJ1-1; D is possibly TRBD1 (6 bases). V gave up 4 bases and J gave up 4 bases, with 17 bases separating them. CDR1 is SGHNT and CDR2 is YYREEE in the germline V gene (reference sequence). CDR3 length: 15 residues. The CDR3 is CASSPGGGGGTEAFF. The CDR3 coding sequence is TGTGCCAGCAGCCCTGGTGGGGGAGGGGGCACTGAAGCTTTCTTT.

The chain combines TRBV13 with TRBJ1-5, with a weak D call TRBD1 (6 bases). Germline-derived CDR1 and CDR2 are PRHDT and FYEKMQ (reference sequence). The CDR3 loop spans 13 amino acids. V was clipped by 7 bases and J by 7 bases, with 14 bases between them. The DNA for the CDR3 is TGTGCCAGCAACATCCAGGGGCGCCAGCCCCAGCATTTT. Translation gives CASNIQGRQPQHF. The whole variable domain, remainder taken from reference TRBV13 and TRBJ1-5, is AAGVIQSPRHLIKEKRETATLKCYPIPRHDTVYWYQQGPGQDPQFLISFYEKMQSDKGSIPDRFSAQQFSDYHSELNMSSLELGDSALYFCASNIQGRQPQHFGDGTRLSIL.

The V call is TRBV20-1, the J call TRBJ2-2, with D perhaps TRBD1 (5 bases). This CDR3 region has 14 residues. Deletions cut 3 bases from V and 6 bases from J, with 14 bases between. Germline assignment: CDR1 DFQATT and CDR2 SNEGSKA (reference sequence). CDR3 in amino acids: CSASLALGPGELFF. The CDR3 DNA reads TGCAGTGCTAGTTTAGCATTGGGGCCCGGGGAGCTGTTTTTT.

This clone has just one count. The chain carries TRBV28 and TRBJ1-5, with D possibly TRBD1 on 6 matching bases. In germline, CDR1 is MDHEN, CDR2 SYDVKM. V was trimmed by 2 bases and J by 6 bases, leaving 11 bases between them. This CDR3 has 14 amino acids. Here the CDR3 DNA reads TGTGCCAGCAGTTTAAGGGCAGGGGTTCAGCCCCAGCATTTT. As protein: CASSLRAGVQPQHF.

CDR3 region: CASSRSGSYEQYF. The CDR3 DNA is TGTGCCAGCTCCAGGTCTGGCAGCTACGAGCAGTACTTC. The V and J genes are TRBV12-3 or TRBV12-4 and TRBJ2-7; D is undetermined. Trimming removed 8 bases from V and 3 bases from J, with 14 bases in between. This CDR3 is 13 amino acids long.

This clone was detected only once. The rearrangement joins TRBV7-9 to TRBJ2-7; a possible D gene is TRBD1 (6 bases). CDR3 length: 15 residues. Between the trimmed V and J ends, which lost 5 bases and 2 bases, there was a span of 16 bases. Looked up from germline, CDR1 is SEHNR and CDR2 is FQNEAQ (reference sequence). The chain's CDR3 is CASSVGQNPTYEQYF. CDR3 nucleotide sequence: TGTGCCAGCAGCGTCGGACAGAATCCTACCTACGAGCAGTACTTC.

As to this clone: Other DNA sequences in the same sample also yield this CDR3. The chain carries TRBV11-2 and TRBJ2-7, with TRBD1 identical over 7 bases. V shed 5 bases and J 3 bases; nucleotides not matched to a gene: 7. CDR1 SGHAT and CDR2 FQNNGV come from the germline V gene. The CDR3 is 14 amino acids. The CDR3: CASSPTGTDYEQYF. The CDR3 DNA follows: TGTGCCAGCAGCCCCACCGGGACAGACTACGAGCAGTACTTC. Full variable domain (outside the CDR3, taken from reference TRBV11-2 and TRBJ2-7): EAGVAQSPRYKIIEKRQSVAFWCNPISGHATLYWYQQILGQGPKLLIQFQNNGVVDDSQLPKDRFSAERLKGVDSTLKIQPAKLEDSAVYLCASSPTGTDYEQYFGPGTRLTVT.